What follows are 21 T cell receptor beta chains derived from one specimen sequenced in a study of blood T cell repertoires in COVID-19. Repertoires were generated with immunoSEQ multiplex PCR, while TCRdb's copy carries only in-frame clones and drops some. Of more than 200,000 clones in the sample, about 88% were seen once. Sequencing was carried out using peripheral blood. Receptors were obtained from a man between 70 and 80 years old with acute or convalescent COVID-19.

V and J are TRBV5-8 and TRBJ2-7, with 10 positions matching TRBD2. Germline V gene lookup returns CDR1 SGHTS and CDR2 YDEGEE. V dropped 7 bases and J dropped 2; count of bases not matched to a gene: 9. The CDR3 is made up of 15 amino acids. The DNA for the CDR3 is TGTGCCAGCGAGGTCCTAGCGGGAGCCCCCTACGAGCAGTACTTC. It specifies CASEVLAGAPYEQYF. The variable domain in full, with the rest retrieved from reference TRBV5-8 and TRBJ2-7, is EAGVTQSPTHLIKTRGQQATLRCSPISGHTSVYWYQQALGLGLQFLLWYDEGEERNRGNFPPRFSGRQFPNYSSELNVNALELEDSALYLCASEVLAGAPYEQYFGPGTRLTVT.

The chain combines TRBV29-1 with TRBJ1-1; D remains unclear. Trimming cost V 0 bases and J 0 bases, with 11 bases left between them. This CDR3 region has 15 residues. Germline loops: CDR1 SQVTM, CDR2 ANQGSEA. The CDR3 sequence: CSVEDLGTLNTEAFF. Written as DNA, the CDR3 is TGCAGCGTTGAAGATTTGGGCACCTTGAACACTGAAGCTTTCTTT.

This chain joins TRBV27 and TRBJ1-2; D is unclear. CDR3 size: 12 residues. Germline assignment: CDR1 MNHEY and CDR2 SMNVEV (reference sequence). Trimming took 5 bases from V and 6 from J, leaving 10 bases between them. CDR3 in DNA: TGTGCCAGCAGTCGGTTGGGCCATGGCTACACCTTC. Translating it yields CASSRLGHGYTF.

The chain couples TRBV2 to TRBJ1-1; D unresolved. Germline lookup yields CDR1 SNHLY and CDR2 FYNNEI. Trimming removed 7 bases at V and 6 bases at J, with 15 bases between. The CDR3 totals 13 residues. CDR3 nucleotide sequence: TGTGCCAGCATCTTGTCGTTTATCGCTGAAGCTTTCTTT. This codes for CASILSFIAEAFF.

CDR3 DNA: TGTGCCAGCAGCTTAGTAGGAGGGAGGACTGGAAACACCATATATTTT. It translates to CASSLVGGRTGNTIYF. The rearrangement links TRBV7-2 to TRBJ1-3; D call uncertain. The CDR3 covers 16 residues. Germline loops: CDR1 SGHTA, CDR2 FQGNSA. The V and J ends lost 1 base and 2 bases respectively, with 12 bases between them. The full variable domain, in which reference TRBV7-2 and TRBJ1-3 provide the parts outside the CDR3, is GAGVSQSPSNKVTEKGKDVELRCDPISGHTALYWYRQSLGQGLEFLIYFQGNSAPDKSGLPSDRFSAERTGGSVSTLTIQRTQQEDSAVYLCASSLVGGRTGNTIYFGEGSWLTVV.

The chain employs TRBV5-5 and TRBJ2-5; tentatively, D is TRBD1 (6 bases). This CDR3 contains 13 residues. CDR1 and CDR2 from the germline V gene are SGHKS and YYEKEE (reference sequence). The V gene lost 5 bases and the J gene lost 2 bases, with 10 bases spanning the gap. CDR3 in amino acids: CASRLTGQETQYF. In DNA, the CDR3 is TGTGCCAGCAGACTCACAGGGCAAGAGACCCAGTACTTC.

The chain employs TRBV6-2 or TRBV6-3 and TRBJ2-7, with 9 bases that match TRBD1. Trimming removed 7 bases from V and 6 bases from J; junction bases left unmatched: 10. The CDR3 is 14 residues long. CDR1 and CDR2 (germline): MNHEY, SVGEGT. In DNA form, the CDR3 reads TGTGCCAGCACCCCCGGACAGGGGAACGGCGAGCAGTACTTC. This gives the protein CASTPGQGNGEQYF.

The chain recombines TRBV28 with TRBJ2-5; weak D call: TRBD2 (5 bases). V was cut by 3 bases and J by 3 bases, with 20 bases left in between. This CDR3 comprises 17 residues. CDR1 and CDR2 (germline): MDHEN, SYDVKM. The DNA for the CDR3 is TGTGCCAGCAGTTTTGCCCGGTGGGAGAAGCGAGAAGAGACCCAGTACTTC. Encoded protein: CASSFARWEKREETQYF.

DNA for the CDR3: TGTGCCACCAGCAGCGAGAAAACCATTAACAATGAGCAGTTCTTC. It specifies CATSSEKTINNEQFF. The rearrangement joins TRBV15 to TRBJ2-1; D call uncertain. The CDR3 covers 15 residues. Trimming left V 3 bases short and J 5 bases short, with 14 bases between. Per germline, CDR1 LNHNV and CDR2 YYDKDF (reference sequence).

The chain links TRBV7-3 to TRBJ1-6; D is undetermined. Trimming removed 4 bases at V and 6 bases at J, with 13 bases between. This CDR3 has 15 amino acids. Per germline, CDR1 SGHTA and CDR2 FQGTGA. The CDR3 protein is CASSSSGKSNSPLHF. DNA for the CDR3: TGTGCCAGCAGCTCCTCAGGCAAATCTAATTCACCCCTCCACTTT.

This chain links TRBV5-1 with TRBJ2-1, with a possible D match to TRBD2 (5 bases). The CDR3 is 15 residues long. V was cut by 4 bases and J by 0 bases, with 11 bases left in between. Germline CDR1 SGHRS, CDR2 YFSETQ. CDR3 residues: CASSRSGSSYNEQFF. CDR3 coding DNA: TGCGCCAGCAGCAGAAGCGGAAGCTCCTACAATGAGCAGTTCTTC.

This chain links TRBV5-1 with TRBJ2-1; D possibly corresponds to TRBD2 (5 bases). The CDR3 consists of 15 residues. The V gene's germline CDR1 is SGHRS and CDR2 YFSETQ. V lost 4 bases, J lost 8 bases, and 19 bases lay in between. The CDR3 protein is CASSALQLVGDEQFF. The CDR3 coding sequence is TGCGCCAGCAGCGCCCTCCAACTAGTCGGCGATGAGCAGTTCTTC.

The chain links TRBV15 to TRBJ1-1; D is ambiguous. This CDR3 region has 14 residues. Germline values: CDR1 LNHNV, CDR2 YYDKDF (reference sequence). Trimming pared 0 bases from V and 5 bases from J, leaving 10 bases between. The CDR3 protein is CATSRDPRWTEAFF. The CDR3 nucleotides read TGTGCCACCAGCAGAGATCCGAGGTGGACTGAAGCTTTCTTT.

The chain has TRBV12-3 or TRBV12-4 and TRBJ2-1, with TRBD2 identical over 7 bases. The ends lost 3 bases at V and 8 bases at J; junction bases unmatched: 4. This CDR3 is 13 amino acids long. This chain's CDR3 is CASSFTGGHEQFF. CDR3 DNA sequence: TGTGCCAGCAGTTTTACGGGAGGCCATGAGCAGTTCTTC.

On this clone: Because the CDR3 is missing its conserved closing phenylalanine or tryptophan, this is likely a read error. No DNA is shown, since the ends of the CDR3 on it are uncertain; the CDR3 is the one TCRdb lists. The chain links TRBV21-1 to TRBJ1-2; TRBD1 was called by the table and not checked on the DNA. TRBV21-1 constitutes a pseudogene. The CDR3 extends over 10 residues, inclusive of both ends. CDR3: CASSLIQGAV.

This clone was detected a few times. This rearrangement joins TRBV5-1 to TRBJ2-7; D might be TRBD2 (5 bases). V dropped 0 bases and J dropped 5 bases, with 12 bases sitting between them. The CDR3 has 14 residues. Germline loops: CDR1 SGHRS, CDR2 YFSETQ. CDR3 region: CASSLAGGGNEQYF. The CDR3 region has the DNA TGCGCCAGCAGCTTGGCCGGAGGAGGAAACGAGCAGTACTTC.

V gene TRBV2 combines with J gene TRBJ1-1; perhaps TRBD1 as D (5 bases). The CDR3 totals 13 residues. The germline gives CDR1 SNHLY, CDR2 FYNNEI. V dropped 9 bases and J dropped 5 bases, with 16 bases sitting between them. Here the CDR3 reads CASRAGVGTEAFF. CDR3 in DNA: TGTGCCAGTCGTGCGGGGGTAGGGACTGAAGCTTTCTTT.

J is TRBJ2-7 and V is TRBV7-6; 7 bases are a match to TRBD2. From germline, CDR1 is SGHVS and CDR2 FNYEAQ. The V and J ends lost 1 base and 5 bases, in that order; junction bases with no gene match: 14. This CDR3 is built from 17 residues. For the CDR3, the DNA is TGTGCCAGCAGCTTAGTAGGTGGCGGGCGGGAGTCCCACGAGCAGTACTTC. Its translation is CASSLVGGGRESHEQYF.

There are a few counts of this clone. The chain carries TRBV24-1 and TRBJ2-1, with D possibly TRBD2 on 6 matching bases. V lost 4 bases and J 9 bases, leaving 12 bases between the germline ends. The CDR3 spans 13 residues. Germline values: CDR1 KGHDR, CDR2 SFDVKD. The CDR3 reads CATSDPGGVEQFF. CDR3 nucleotide sequence: TGTGCCACCAGTGACCCCGGGGGAGTTGAGCAGTTCTTC.

The chain joins TRBV3-1 (or the pseudogene TRBV3-2) to TRBJ2-1; D perhaps matches TRBD2 (6 bases). The V end lost 3 bases, the J end lost 8 bases, and 14 bases lay between the germline ends. CDR1 is LGHDT, CDR2 YNNKEL, per germline (reference sequence). The CDR3 spans 14 residues. The CDR3 bases are TGTGCCAGCAGCCAGAGACTAGGTTTCGATGAGCAGTTCTTC. This codes for CASSQRLGFDEQFF.

The V and J genes are TRBV19 and TRBJ1-1; D remains ambiguous. V was pared by 5 bases and J by 5 bases, with 9 bases between. The CDR3 is made up of 12 amino acids. Germline V gene sequence: CDR1 LNHDA, CDR2 SQIVND (reference sequence). This CDR3 is CASSLESTEAFF. DNA for the CDR3: TGTGCCAGTAGTCTCGAGAGTACTGAAGCTTTCTTT.